Each of the 21 T cell receptor beta chains below was sequenced from the same sample in a study of cytomegalovirus exposure and HLA in healthy donors. The PCR ran on 60 Vbeta and 13 Jbeta primers. Profiling relied on immunoSEQ multiplex PCR, and the TCRdb table lists in-frame clones only, not all of them. Of about 130,000 clones listed, more than 70% are singletons. Sequences were obtained from PBMCs. The receptor source for this set is a woman in her twenties or thirties in good health and CMV-seropositive.

The V and J genes are TRBV7-9 and TRBJ2-7; D gene ambiguous. The CDR3 extends over 14 amino acids. Trimming took 1 base from V and 0 from J, leaving 7 bases between them. Per germline, CDR1 SEHNR and CDR2 FQNEAQ (reference sequence). For the CDR3, the DNA is TGTGCCAGCAGCTTAGACGCAGGCTCCTACGAGCAGTACTTC. It specifies CASSLDAGSYEQYF.

CDR3 protein: CASSLLLAAAYNEQFF. The CDR3 DNA reads TGTGCCAGCAGCTTGCTCCTAGCGGCAGCCTACAATGAGCAGTTCTTC. The chain couples TRBV7-9 to TRBJ2-1, with 7 bases that match TRBD2. V trimming: 3 bases; J trimming: 2 bases; junction bases outside the gene matches: 7. Per germline, CDR1 SEHNR and CDR2 FQNEAQ (reference sequence). There are 16 residues in the CDR3.

The chain has TRBV10-1 and TRBJ2-5; TRBD1 is a possible D gene (6 bases). The CDR3 loop spans 15 amino acids. Germline CDR1 reads WNHNN; CDR2 reads SYGVQD (reference sequence). Trimming stripped 6 bases from V and 5 bases from J, with 19 bases between. The CDR3 loop reads CASSDDRRPWETQYF. Written as DNA, the CDR3 is TGCGCCAGCAGCGACGACAGGAGACCTTGGGAGACCCAGTACTTC.

The J gene is TRBJ2-7, the V gene TRBV5-1; TRBD2 is a possible D gene (6 bases). V lost 3 bases, J lost 7 bases, and 11 bases lay in between. Germline V gene sequence: CDR1 SGHRS, CDR2 YFSETQ. This CDR3 has 12 amino acids. For the CDR3, the DNA is TGCGCCAGCAGCTGGGGGGAGCGGGAGCAGTACTTC. Amino acids: CASSWGEREQYF.

The chain recombines TRBV2 with TRBJ1-2; D unclear. This CDR3 has 11 residues. Trimming removed 7 bases from V and 6 bases from J, with 9 bases in between. Germline CDR1 is SNHLY and CDR2 is FYNNEI. The CDR3: CASNSLDGYTF. In DNA form, the CDR3 reads TGTGCCAGCAATTCCTTAGATGGCTACACCTTC. Full variable domain (rest looked up from reference TRBV2 and TRBJ1-2): EPEVTQTPSHQVTQMGQEVILRCVPISNHLYFYWYRQILGQKVEFLVSFYNNEISEKSEIFDDQFSVERPDGSNFTLKIRSTKLEDSAMYFCASNSLDGYTFGSGTRLTVV.

The chain carries TRBV19 and TRBJ2-1, with 12 bases identical to TRBD2. Germline values: CDR1 LNHDA, CDR2 SQIVND (reference sequence). This CDR3 comprises 16 residues. The ends lost 6 bases at V and 3 bases at J; junction bases unmatched: 6. In DNA form, the CDR3 reads TGTGCCAGTAGAATTGGGACTAGCGGGTACTACAATGAGCAGTTCTTC. Translated, it gives CASRIGTSGYYNEQFF.

The genes are TRBV30 and TRBJ1-6, with D uncertain. This CDR3 comprises 13 residues. V was pared by 4 bases and J by 7 bases, with 11 bases between. CDR1 and CDR2 from the germline V gene are GTSNPN and SVGIG (reference sequence). The DNA of the CDR3 is TGTGCCTGGACCGAAACTACAAATTCACCCCTCCACTTT. Translation gives CAWTETTNSPLHF. The full variable domain, in which reference TRBV30 and TRBJ1-6 provide the parts outside the CDR3, is SQTIHQWPATLVQPVGSPLSLECTVEGTSNPNLYWYRQAAGRGLQLLFYSVGIGQISSEVPQNLSASRPQDRQFILSSKKLLLSDSGFYLCAWTETTNSPLHFGNGTRLTVT.

Only one count was recorded for this clone. The chain combines TRBV6-1 with TRBJ1-1; D gene ambiguous. CDR1 MNHNS and CDR2 SASEGT come from the germline V gene. The CDR3 extends over 13 amino acids. Trimming cost V 3 bases and J 6 bases, with 11 bases left between them. The chain's CDR3 is CASSDFVRAEAFF. The CDR3 nucleotides read TGTGCCAGCAGTGACTTTGTCCGTGCTGAAGCTTTCTTT.

The V gene is TRBV5-8, the J gene TRBJ2-1; tentative D call: TRBD2 (6 bases). Per the germline V gene, CDR1 is SGHTS and CDR2 is YDEGEE. Trimming removed 1 base from V and 8 bases from J, with 16 bases in between. The CDR3 spans 15 residues. The CDR3 loop reads CASSLRAGHGDEQFF. Here the CDR3 DNA reads TGTGCCAGCAGCTTGAGGGCGGGGCATGGGGATGAGCAGTTCTTC. Drawing the rest from reference TRBV5-8 and TRBJ2-1, the complete variable domain is EAGVTQSPTHLIKTRGQQATLRCSPISGHTSVYWYQQALGLGLQFLLWYDEGEERNRGNFPPRFSGRQFPNYSSELNVNALELEDSALYLCASSLRAGHGDEQFFGPGTRLTVL.

The sample holds a few counts of this clone. The chain employs TRBV5-1 and TRBJ1-1; D not certain. Germline lookup yields CDR1 SGHRS and CDR2 YFSETQ. Trimming pared 2 bases from V and 0 bases from J, leaving 8 bases between. The CDR3 has 14 residues. CDR3 loop: CASSLEGMNTEAFF. The CDR3 bases are TGCGCCAGCAGCTTAGAGGGCATGAACACTGAAGCTTTCTTT.

The CDR3 region is CASSSGRGENTIYF. CDR3 coding DNA: TGTGCCAGCAGCTCTGGAAGGGGCGAGAACACCATATATTTT. The chain uses TRBV2 and TRBJ1-3; the D gene is possibly TRBD1 (5 bases). With 6 bases removed from V and 7 bases from J, the gap between germline ends came to 16 bases. This CDR3 has 14 residues. Germline loops: CDR1 SNHLY, CDR2 FYNNEI.

The rearrangement links TRBV6-6 to TRBJ1-4, with D unresolved. Per the germline V gene, CDR1 is MNHNY and CDR2 is SVGAGI (reference sequence). V lost 7 bases and J 8 bases, leaving 23 bases between the germline ends. The CDR3 totals 16 residues. The CDR3 bases are TGTGCCAGCACCCGCAGGCCACTTCAAGCTGGCGAAAAACTGTTTTTT. Protein sequence: CASTRRPLQAGEKLFF.

The chain employs TRBV5-4 and TRBJ1-2, with 7 bases fitting TRBD1. The length of the CDR3 is 17 residues. CDR1 is SGHNT, CDR2 YYREEE, per germline (reference sequence). The V segment lost 2 bases and the J segment 4 bases; nucleotides outside the gene matches: 14. CDR3 DNA sequence: TGTGCCAGCAGCTTTGGTGGAGTAGGAGGGGGCGCCTATGGCTACACCTTC. Protein sequence: CASSFGGVGGGAYGYTF. Full variable domain (outside the CDR3, taken from reference TRBV5-4 and TRBJ1-2): ETGVTQSPTHLIKTRGQQVTLRCSSQSGHNTVSWYQQALGQGPQFIFQYYREEENGRGNFPPRFSGLQFPNYSSELNVNALELDDSALYLCASSFGGVGGGAYGYTFGSGTRLTVV.

The chain uses TRBV28 and TRBJ2-7, with TRBD2 matching over 9 bases. The CDR3 loop spans 14 amino acids. Germline V gene data show CDR1 as MDHEN and CDR2 as SYDVKM. V lost 2 bases, J lost 6 bases, and 5 bases stayed unmatched. CDR3 loop: CASSLGDSGGEQYF. The CDR3 DNA reads TGTGCCAGCAGTTTAGGTGATAGCGGGGGCGAGCAGTACTTC. The full variable domain, completed using reference TRBV28 and TRBJ2-7, is DVKVTQSSRYLVKRTGEKVFLECVQDMDHENMFWYRQDPGLGLRLIYFSYDVKMKEKGDIPEGYSVSREKKERFSLILESASTNQTSMYLCASSLGDSGGEQYFGPGTRLTVT.

J is TRBJ2-1 and V is TRBV5-1, with TRBD2 identical over 9 bases. CDR1 is SGHRS and CDR2 is YFSETQ in the germline V gene. The CDR3 sequence is 20 residues long. Germline trimming cut 3 bases from V and 7 bases from J; bases unmatched to any gene: 23. The CDR3 reads CASSWSLQREAGGVGNEQFF. The CDR3 DNA follows: TGCGCCAGCAGCTGGAGCCTTCAGCGGGAGGCTGGCGGTGTAGGGAATGAGCAGTTCTTC.

The chain links TRBV6-5 to TRBJ2-2; 8 nucleotides agree with TRBD2. This CDR3 contains 14 residues. With 7 bases clipped from V and 7 bases from J, the junction kept 8 bases outside the gene matches. The germline gives CDR1 MNHEY, CDR2 SVGAGI. CDR3 bases: TGTGCCAGCAAGTTCTTAGCGGGGCGCGGGGAGCTGTTTTTT. Protein: CASKFLAGRGELFF.

The J gene is TRBJ1-2, the V gene TRBV28; no clear D gene. CDR1 MDHEN and CDR2 SYDVKM come from the germline V gene. Trimming removed 6 bases from V and 5 bases from J, with 10 bases in between. The CDR3 runs to 12 residues. The CDR3 region has the DNA TGTGCCAGCAGCGCGGTGAGGTATGGCTACACCTTC. Translation: CASSAVRYGYTF.

V and J are TRBV4-1 and TRBJ2-5, with 8 nucleotides matching TRBD2. The DNA matches TRBJ2-7 better at its end, which makes the J call doubtful. CDR3 length: 15 residues. CDR1 MGHRA and CDR2 YSYEKL come from the germline V gene. In nucleotides, the CDR3 is TGCGCCAGCAGCCAAGGTCGGGGGGGAACCTACGAGCAGTACTTC. This gives the protein CASSQGRGGTYEQYF.

This clone was recorded a few times. This chain connects TRBV28 to TRBJ1-6; D gene unclear. CDR3 length equals 15 residues. Trimming took off 3 bases at V and 3 bases at J, with 9 bases between the two ends. Germline V gene sequence: CDR1 MDHEN, CDR2 SYDVKM. CDR3 sequence reads: CASSFFQNYNSPLHF. DNA for the CDR3: TGTGCCAGCAGTTTTTTTCAGAACTATAATTCACCCCTCCACTTT. The full variable domain, rest sourced from reference TRBV28 and TRBJ1-6, is DVKVTQSSRYLVKRTGEKVFLECVQDMDHENMFWYRQDPGLGLRLIYFSYDVKMKEKGDIPEGYSVSREKKERFSLILESASTNQTSMYLCASSFFQNYNSPLHFGNGTRLTVT.

The CDR3 loop reads CARQGQGAKTYNEQFF. The CDR3 DNA reads TGTGCCAGGCAAGGACAGGGGGCGAAAACCTACAATGAGCAGTTCTTC. J is TRBJ2-1 and V is TRBV2; 11 nucleotides agree with TRBD1. The CDR3 consists of 16 residues. Trimming took 9 bases from V and 2 from J; bases not matched to a gene: 9. Germline CDR1 reads SNHLY; CDR2 reads FYNNEI.

On this clone itself: Mismatch with germline at one junction end may stem from a read error. V gene TRBV7-9 combines with J gene TRBJ1-3; 7 bases are shared with TRBD2. The J call is in doubt because the DNA end fits TRBJ2-2 better. CDR1 is SEHNR and CDR2 is FQNEAQ in the germline V gene (reference sequence). The CDR3 contains 17 residues. CDR3 sequence: CSSSSPPGGGDTGELFF. For the CDR3, the DNA is TGTTCCAGCAGCTCCCCCCCCGGGGGAGGGGACACCGGGGAGCTGTTTTTT.